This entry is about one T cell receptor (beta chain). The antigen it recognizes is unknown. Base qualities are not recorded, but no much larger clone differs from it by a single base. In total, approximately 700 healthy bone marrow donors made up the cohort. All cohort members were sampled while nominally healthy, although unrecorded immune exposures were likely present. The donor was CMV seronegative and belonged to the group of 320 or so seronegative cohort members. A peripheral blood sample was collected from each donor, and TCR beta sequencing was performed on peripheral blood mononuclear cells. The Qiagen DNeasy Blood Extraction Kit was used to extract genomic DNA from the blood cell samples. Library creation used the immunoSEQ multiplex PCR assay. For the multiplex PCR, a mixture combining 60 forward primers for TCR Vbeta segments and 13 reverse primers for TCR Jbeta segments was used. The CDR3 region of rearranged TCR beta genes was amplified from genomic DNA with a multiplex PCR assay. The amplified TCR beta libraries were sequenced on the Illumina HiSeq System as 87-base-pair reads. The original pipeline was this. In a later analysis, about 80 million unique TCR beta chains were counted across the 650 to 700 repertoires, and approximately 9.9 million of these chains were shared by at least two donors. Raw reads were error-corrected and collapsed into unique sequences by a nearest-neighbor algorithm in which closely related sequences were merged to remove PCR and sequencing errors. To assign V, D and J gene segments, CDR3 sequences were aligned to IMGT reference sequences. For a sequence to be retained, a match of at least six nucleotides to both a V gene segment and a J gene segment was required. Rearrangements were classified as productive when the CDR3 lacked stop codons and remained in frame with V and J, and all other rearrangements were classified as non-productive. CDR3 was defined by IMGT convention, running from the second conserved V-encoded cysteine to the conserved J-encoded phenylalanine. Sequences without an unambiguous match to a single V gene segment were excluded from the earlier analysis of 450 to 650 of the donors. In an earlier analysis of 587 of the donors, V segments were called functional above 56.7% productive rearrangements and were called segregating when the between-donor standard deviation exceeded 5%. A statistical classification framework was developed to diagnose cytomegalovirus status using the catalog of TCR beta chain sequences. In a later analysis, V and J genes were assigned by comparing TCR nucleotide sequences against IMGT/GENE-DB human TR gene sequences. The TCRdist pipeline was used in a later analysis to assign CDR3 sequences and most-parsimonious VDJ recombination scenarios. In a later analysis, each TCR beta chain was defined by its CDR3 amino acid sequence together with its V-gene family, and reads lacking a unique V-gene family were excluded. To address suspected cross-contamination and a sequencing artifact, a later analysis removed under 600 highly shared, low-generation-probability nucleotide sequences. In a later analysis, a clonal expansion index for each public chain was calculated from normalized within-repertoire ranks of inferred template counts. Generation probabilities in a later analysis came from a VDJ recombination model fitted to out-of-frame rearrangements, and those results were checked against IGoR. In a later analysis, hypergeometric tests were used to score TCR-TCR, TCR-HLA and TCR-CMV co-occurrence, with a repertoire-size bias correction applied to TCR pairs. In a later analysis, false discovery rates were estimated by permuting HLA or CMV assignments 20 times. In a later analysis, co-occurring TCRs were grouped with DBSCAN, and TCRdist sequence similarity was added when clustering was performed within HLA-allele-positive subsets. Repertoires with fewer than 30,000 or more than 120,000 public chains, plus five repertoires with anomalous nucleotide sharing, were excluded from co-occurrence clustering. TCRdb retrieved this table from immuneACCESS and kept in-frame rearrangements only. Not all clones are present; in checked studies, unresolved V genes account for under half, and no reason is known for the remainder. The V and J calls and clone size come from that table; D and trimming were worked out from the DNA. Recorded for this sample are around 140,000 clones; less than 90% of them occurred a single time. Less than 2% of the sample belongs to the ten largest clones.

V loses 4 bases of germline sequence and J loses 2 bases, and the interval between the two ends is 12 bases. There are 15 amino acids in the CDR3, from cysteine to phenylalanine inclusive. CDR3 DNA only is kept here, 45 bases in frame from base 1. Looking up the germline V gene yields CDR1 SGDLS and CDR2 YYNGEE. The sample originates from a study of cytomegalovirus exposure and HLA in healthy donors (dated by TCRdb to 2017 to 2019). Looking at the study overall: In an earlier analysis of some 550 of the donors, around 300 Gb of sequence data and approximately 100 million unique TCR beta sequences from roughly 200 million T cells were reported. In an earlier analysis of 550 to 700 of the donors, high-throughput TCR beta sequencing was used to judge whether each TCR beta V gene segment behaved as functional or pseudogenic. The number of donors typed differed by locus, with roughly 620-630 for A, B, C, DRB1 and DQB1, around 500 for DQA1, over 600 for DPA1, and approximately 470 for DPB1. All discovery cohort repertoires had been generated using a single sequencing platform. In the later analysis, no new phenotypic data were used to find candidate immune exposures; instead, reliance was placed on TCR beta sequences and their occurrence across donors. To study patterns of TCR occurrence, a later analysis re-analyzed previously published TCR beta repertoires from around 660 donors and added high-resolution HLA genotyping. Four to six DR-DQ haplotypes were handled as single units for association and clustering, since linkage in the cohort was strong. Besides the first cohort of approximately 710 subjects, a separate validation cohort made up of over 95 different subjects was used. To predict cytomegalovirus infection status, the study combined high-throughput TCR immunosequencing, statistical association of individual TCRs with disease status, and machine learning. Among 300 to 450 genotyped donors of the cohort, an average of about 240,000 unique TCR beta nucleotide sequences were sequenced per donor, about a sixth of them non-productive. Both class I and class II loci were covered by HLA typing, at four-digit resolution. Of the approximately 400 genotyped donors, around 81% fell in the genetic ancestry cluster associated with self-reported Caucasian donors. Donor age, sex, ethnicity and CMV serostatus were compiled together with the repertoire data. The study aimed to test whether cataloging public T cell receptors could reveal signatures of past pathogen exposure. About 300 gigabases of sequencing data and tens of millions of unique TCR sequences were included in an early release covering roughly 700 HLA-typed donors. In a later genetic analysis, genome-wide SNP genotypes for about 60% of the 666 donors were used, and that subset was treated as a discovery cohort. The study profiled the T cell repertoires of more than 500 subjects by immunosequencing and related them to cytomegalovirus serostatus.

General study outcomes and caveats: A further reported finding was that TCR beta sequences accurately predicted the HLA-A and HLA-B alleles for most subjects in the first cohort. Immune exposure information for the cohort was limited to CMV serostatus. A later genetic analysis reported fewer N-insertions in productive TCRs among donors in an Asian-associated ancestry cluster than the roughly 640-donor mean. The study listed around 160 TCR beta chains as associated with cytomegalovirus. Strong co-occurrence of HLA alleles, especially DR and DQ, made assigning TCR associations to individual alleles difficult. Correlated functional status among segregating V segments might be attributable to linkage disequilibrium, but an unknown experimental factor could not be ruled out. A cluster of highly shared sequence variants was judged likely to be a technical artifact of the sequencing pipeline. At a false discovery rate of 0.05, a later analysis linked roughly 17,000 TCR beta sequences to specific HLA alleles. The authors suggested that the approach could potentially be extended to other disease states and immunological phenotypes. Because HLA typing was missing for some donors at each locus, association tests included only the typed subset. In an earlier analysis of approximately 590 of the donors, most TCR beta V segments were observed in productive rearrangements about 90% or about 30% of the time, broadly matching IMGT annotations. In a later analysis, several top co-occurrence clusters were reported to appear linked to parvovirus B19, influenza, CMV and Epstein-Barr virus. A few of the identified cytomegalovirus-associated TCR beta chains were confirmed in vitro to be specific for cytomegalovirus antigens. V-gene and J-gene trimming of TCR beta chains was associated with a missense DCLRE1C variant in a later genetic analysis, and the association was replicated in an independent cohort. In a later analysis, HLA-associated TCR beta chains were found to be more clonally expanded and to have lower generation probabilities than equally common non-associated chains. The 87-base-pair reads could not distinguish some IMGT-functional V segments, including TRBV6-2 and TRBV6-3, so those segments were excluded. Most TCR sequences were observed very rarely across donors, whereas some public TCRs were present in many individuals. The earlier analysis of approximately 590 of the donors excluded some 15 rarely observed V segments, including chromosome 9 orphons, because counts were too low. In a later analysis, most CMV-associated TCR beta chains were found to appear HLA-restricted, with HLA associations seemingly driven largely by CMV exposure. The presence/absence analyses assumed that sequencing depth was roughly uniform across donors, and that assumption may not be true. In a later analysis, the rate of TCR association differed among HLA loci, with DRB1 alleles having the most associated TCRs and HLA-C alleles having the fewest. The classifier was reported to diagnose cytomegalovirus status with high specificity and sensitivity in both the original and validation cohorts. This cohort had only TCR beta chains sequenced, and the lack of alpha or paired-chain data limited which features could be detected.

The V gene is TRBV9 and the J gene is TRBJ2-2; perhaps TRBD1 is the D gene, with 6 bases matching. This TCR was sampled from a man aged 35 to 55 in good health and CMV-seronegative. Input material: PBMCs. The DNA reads TGTGCCAGCAGCCCCGGGACAACAAACACCGGGGAGCTGTTTTTT. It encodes CASSPGTTNTGELFF.